This T cell receptor beta chain was captured by sequencing in a study of shared clonotypes between healthy human individuals (dated by TCRdb to about 2020). At the level of the whole study: The cohort included a few men and a couple of women between 18 and 49 years of age. For each donor, three plates each were used for CD4 naive and CD4 memory, two plates were used for CD8 naive, and one plate was used for CD8 memory. To estimate repertoire size and how much clonotype sharing occurs between individuals, the study deeply sequenced the blood TCR repertoires of roughly 5 healthy adults. Libraries were prepared and TCR repertoires were sequenced by different laboratories using diverse techniques, in order to increase sequencing depth and limit assay-specific biases. Between about 0.8 and 8.9 billion PBMCs per donor were obtained by leukapheresis.

The CDR3 sequence holds 14 residues, the cysteine and phenylalanine included. The CDR3 DNA has 42 bases and is translated from base 1. Relative to germline, V is missing 5 bases and J is missing 2 bases, with 2 bases of the junction outside any gene match. CDR1 SGHTA and CDR2 FQGTGA were looked up in the germline V gene. As to this clone: Its binding antigen is unknown. No base quality information exists; no much larger clone differs at one position. The same CDR3 is also encoded by other DNA sequences in this sample.

Donors were healthy HIV-negative adults with no recently reported acute infections or vaccinations. Every donor was a Caucasian adult living in Nashville, Tennessee, USA. CD4+ T cells were enriched by magnetic negative selection; naive cells were then positively selected on CD45RA, and the negative fraction formed the memory subset. After blood collection by leukapheresis, PBMCs were isolated using Ficoll-Histopaque density gradient centrifugation and then cryopreserved in the vapor phase of liquid nitrogen. Analytical flow cytometry was used to check the purity and quantity of each magnetically sorted T cell population. Each sorted fraction had its genomic DNA isolated and then quantified by UV absorbance on a Nanodrop 2000c. Study-wide conclusions, independent of this receptor: Compared with non-shared clonotypes, the clonotypes found in all four sorted-subset donors had higher generation probabilities. Around 5% of naive CD4, 3% to 4% of naive CD8, 2.3% of memory CD4, and over 0.35% of memory CD8 clonotypes were shared across a handful of donors. Because the study included a small number of donors, the genetic and exposure-history diversity represented was limited. Sampling was restricted to blood, and TCR repertoires in tissue are likely to differ from TCR repertoires in blood. Pairwise subsampling led to the expectation that sequencing depth would affect the degree of clonotype sharing among donors. Estimated clonotype richness was generally larger for naive than for memory subsets. Incomplete sequencing was indicated by rarefaction of sorted-subset datasets, despite the large sequencing depth.

TCR CDR3 regions were amplified from genomic DNA by multiplex PCR using the deep immunoSEQ assay. For each cell subset, the extracted genomic DNA was distributed evenly across all wells of several immunoSEQ 96-well plates, and each plate served as one replicate. Each replicate PCR for sorted subsets received approximately 200 ng genomic DNA, equal to tens of thousands of T cell genomes. Purified libraries were measured with a Qubit 3.0 fluorometer, size-checked on a Bioanalyzer 2100, and measured again with the KAPA Library Quantification kit. Every immunoSEQ 96-well plate was sequenced on a dedicated single-read 150-cycle Illumina NextSeq 550 flow cell. Under the source paper's analysis protocol: Because the immunoSEQ output included only junctional sequences and no quality scores, the filtering could not be the same as the filtering used for full-length reads. Sequences were annotated with PyIR, a Python wrapper for IgBLAST v1.9, and V/J genes and CDR3 were assigned using IMGT germline references. Any read was removed if the V/J assignment was weak (E-value above 1e-6), the CDR3 was missing, or the read contained stop codons, out-of-frame junctions, or ambiguous translated residues. V3J clonotypes were defined as sequences sharing an identical inferred V gene, J gene, and CDR3 amino acid sequence. The percentage overlap between two repertoires was calculated by dividing the number of shared unique clonotypes by the size of the smaller repertoire. Three approaches were used to assess repertoire richness: RTK rarefaction, the Chao1 estimator, and Recon v2.1 estimates of unobserved clonotypes. For all TCRbeta clonotypes obtained by the gDNA method from four donors, generation probabilities were computed with OLGA. This immuneACCESS table, as held by TCRdb, lists in-frame sequences with V and J called but not all clones. Of the missing ones, under half trace to an unresolved V gene in checked studies; the others have no known cause. The V and J calls and the clone size are those of that table, but D and trimming were determined from the DNA. The sample table records about 2.3 million clones; about 90% of these occur just once. The ten largest clones take up roughly 0.34% of the sample.

The sequence derives from a man between 18 and 35 years old in good health. Some clones in this sample may be carry-over from other donors' samples. The specimen was naive CD4+ T cells from PBMCs. This specimen's cell subset or site label, per the study, means: CD45RA+ positively selected. The sequence links TRBV7-3 to TRBJ2-3; TRBD2 agrees with 9 junctional bases. The CDR3 reads CASSPSGTTDTQYF. The nucleotides read TGTGCCAGCAGCCCTAGCGGGACCACAGATACGCAGTATTTT. With the rest looked up from the reference TRBV7-3 and TRBJ2-3 genes rather than sequenced, the full variable domain is GAGVSQTPSNKVTEKGKYVELRCDPISGHTALYWYRQSLGQGPEFLIYFQGTGAADDSGLPNDRFFAVRPEGSVSTLKIQRTERGDSAVYLCASSPSGTTDTQYFGPGTRLTVL.